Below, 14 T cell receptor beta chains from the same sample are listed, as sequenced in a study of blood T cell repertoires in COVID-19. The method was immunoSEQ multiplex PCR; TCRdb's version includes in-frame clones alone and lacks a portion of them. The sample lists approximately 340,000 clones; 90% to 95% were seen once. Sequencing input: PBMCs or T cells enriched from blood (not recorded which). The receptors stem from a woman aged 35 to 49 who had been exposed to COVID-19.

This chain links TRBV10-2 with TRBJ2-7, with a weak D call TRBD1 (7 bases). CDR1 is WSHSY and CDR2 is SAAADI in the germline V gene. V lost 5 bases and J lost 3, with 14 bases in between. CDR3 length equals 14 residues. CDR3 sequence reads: CASSRAQGGYEQYF. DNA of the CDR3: TGCGCCAGCAGTAGGGCCCAGGGGGGCTACGAGCAGTACTTC.

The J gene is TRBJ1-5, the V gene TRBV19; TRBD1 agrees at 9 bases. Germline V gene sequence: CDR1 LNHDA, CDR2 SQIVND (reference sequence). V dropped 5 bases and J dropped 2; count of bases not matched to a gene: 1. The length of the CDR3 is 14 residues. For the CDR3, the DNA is TGTGCCAGTAGTCGGGACAGGGGCAATCAGCCCCAGCATTTT. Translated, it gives CASSRDRGNQPQHF.

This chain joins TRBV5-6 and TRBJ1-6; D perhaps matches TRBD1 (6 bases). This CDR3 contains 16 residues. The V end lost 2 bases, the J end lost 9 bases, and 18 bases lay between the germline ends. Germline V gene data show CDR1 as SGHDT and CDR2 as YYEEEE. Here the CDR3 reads CASSLGQHKGGSPLHF. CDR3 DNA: TGTGCCAGCAGCTTAGGTCAGCACAAAGGGGGTTCACCCCTCCACTTT.

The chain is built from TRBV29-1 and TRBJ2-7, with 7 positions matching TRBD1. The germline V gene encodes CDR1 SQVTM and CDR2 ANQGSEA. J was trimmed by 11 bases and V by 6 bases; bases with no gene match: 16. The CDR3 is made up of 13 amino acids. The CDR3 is CSVAGTVGAQEYF. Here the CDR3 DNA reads TGCAGCGTAGCTGGGACAGTCGGCGCCCAGGAGTACTTC.

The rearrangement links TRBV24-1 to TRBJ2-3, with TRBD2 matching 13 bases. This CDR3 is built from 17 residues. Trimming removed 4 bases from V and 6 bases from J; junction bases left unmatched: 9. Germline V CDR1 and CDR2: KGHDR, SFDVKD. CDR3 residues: CATSDSGTSGDKDTQYF. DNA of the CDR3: TGTGCCACCAGTGACTCTGGGACTAGCGGGGATAAGGATACGCAGTATTTT.

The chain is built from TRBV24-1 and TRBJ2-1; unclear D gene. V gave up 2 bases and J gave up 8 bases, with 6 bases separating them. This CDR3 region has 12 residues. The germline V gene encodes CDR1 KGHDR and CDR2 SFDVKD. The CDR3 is CATSDSYHEQFF. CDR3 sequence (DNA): TGTGCCACCAGTGATTCCTATCATGAGCAGTTCTTC.

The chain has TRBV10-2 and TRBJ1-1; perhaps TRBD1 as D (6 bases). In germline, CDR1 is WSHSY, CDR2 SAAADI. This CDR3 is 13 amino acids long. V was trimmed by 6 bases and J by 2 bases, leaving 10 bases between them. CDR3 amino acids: CASRRGTNTEAFF. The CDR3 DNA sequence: TGCGCCAGCAGGAGGGGGACCAACACTGAAGCTTTCTTT.

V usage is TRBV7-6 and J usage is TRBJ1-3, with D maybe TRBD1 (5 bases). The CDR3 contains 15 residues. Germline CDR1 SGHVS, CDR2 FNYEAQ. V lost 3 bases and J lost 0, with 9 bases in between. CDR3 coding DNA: TGTGCCAGCAGCTTTACAGGAGACTCTGGAAACACCATATATTTT. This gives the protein CASSFTGDSGNTIYF.

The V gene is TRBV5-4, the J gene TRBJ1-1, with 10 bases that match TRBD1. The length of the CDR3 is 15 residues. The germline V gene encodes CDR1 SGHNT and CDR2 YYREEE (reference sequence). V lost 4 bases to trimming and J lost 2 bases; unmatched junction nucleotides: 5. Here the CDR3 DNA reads TGTGCCAGCAGCCCGGGACAGGGGCGTAACACTGAAGCTTTCTTT. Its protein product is CASSPGQGRNTEAFF. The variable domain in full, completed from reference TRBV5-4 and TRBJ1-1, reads ETGVTQSPTHLIKTRGQQVTLRCSSQSGHNTVSWYQQALGQGPQFIFQYYREEENGRGNFPPRFSGLQFPNYSSELNVNALELDDSALYLCASSPGQGRNTEAFFGQGTRLTVV.

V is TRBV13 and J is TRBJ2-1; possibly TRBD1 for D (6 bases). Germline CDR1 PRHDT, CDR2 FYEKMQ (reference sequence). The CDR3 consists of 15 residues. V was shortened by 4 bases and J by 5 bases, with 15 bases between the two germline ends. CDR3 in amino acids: CASSSYGGHNNEQFF. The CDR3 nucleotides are TGTGCCAGCAGCTCCTATGGGGGACATAACAATGAGCAGTTCTTC.

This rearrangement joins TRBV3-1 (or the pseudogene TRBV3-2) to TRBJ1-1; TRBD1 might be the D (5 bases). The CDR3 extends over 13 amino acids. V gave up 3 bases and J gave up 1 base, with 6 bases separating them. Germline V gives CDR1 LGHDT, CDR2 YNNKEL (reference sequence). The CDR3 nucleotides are TGTGCCAGCAGCCATAGGGGGAACACTGAAGCTTTCTTT. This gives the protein CASSHRGNTEAFF.

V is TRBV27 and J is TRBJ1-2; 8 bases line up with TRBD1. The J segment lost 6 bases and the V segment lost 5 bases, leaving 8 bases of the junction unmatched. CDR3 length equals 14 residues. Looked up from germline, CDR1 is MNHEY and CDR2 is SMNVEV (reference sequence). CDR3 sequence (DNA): TGTGCCAGCAGTCCTCAGGGGGCGAGGCATGGCTACACCTTC. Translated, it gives CASSPQGARHGYTF.

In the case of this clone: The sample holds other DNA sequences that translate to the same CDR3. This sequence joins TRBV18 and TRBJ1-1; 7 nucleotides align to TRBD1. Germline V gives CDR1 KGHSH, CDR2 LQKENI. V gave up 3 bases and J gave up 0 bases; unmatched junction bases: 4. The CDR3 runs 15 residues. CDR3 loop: CASSPAGTVNTEAFF. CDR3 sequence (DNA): TGTGCCAGCTCACCCGCCGGGACAGTGAACACTGAAGCTTTCTTT.

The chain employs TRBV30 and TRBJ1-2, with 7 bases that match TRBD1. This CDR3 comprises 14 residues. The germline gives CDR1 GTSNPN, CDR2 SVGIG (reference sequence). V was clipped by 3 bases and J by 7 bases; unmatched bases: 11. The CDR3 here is CAWRVRGMLSGYTF. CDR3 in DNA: TGTGCCTGGAGGGTCAGGGGGATGCTCTCTGGCTACACCTTC.